The clone carrying this T cell receptor beta chain occurred a few times. The same CDR3 is also encoded by other DNA sequences in this sample. This sample stems from a study of shared clonotypes between healthy human individuals. The test was conducted at deep level. The data were produced by immunoSEQ multiplex PCR, yet TCRdb's version contains in-frame clones alone and is incomplete. There are more than 900,000 clones in the sample; around three quarters occur only once, and roughly 0.65% lies in the top ten. CDR1 SGHAT and CDR2 FQNNGV come from the germline V gene. The CDR3 is 11 amino acids. Trimming left V 5 bases short and J 4 bases short, with 6 bases between.

The specimen was memory CD4+ T cells from PBMCs. Subset here: CD45RA-negative fraction. The chain couples TRBV11-2 to TRBJ2-7, with D uncertain. The receptor comes from a man aged 18 to 30 in good health. Some clones in this sample may be carry-over from other donors' samples. CDR3 coding DNA: TGTGCCAGCAGCCCCCAATACGAGCAGTACTTC. It translates to CASSPQYEQYF.